This is a list of T cell receptor beta chains from one sample in a study of shared clonotypes between healthy human individuals. Here immunoSEQ multiplex PCR was the method, and the copy in TCRdb shows in-frame clones only, minus some. The sample yields around 370,000 clones, about 96% seen once. Sequencing was done on a sample of memory CD8+ T cells sorted from blood. All receptors come from a young man in good health. The CDR3 runs from the conserved cysteine through the conserved F or W. D genes are given only for firm matches. Some rows have no size entry. The others give once, few or many, or a class for an expanded clone.

J,V,size,D,DNA,CDR3
TRBJ1-4,TRBV10-3,.,TRBD1,TGTGCCATCAGCGGAGGGGGCGAGGAAAAACTGTTTTTT,CAISGGGEEKLFF
TRBJ2-5,TRBV4-2,.,TRBD2,TGTGCCAGCAGCGAAGGGCGGGGGCAAGAGACCCAGTACTTC,CASSEGRGQETQYF
TRBJ1-3,TRBV7-9,.,.,TGTGCCAGCAGCTTAGTAGAAGGGACTGGAAACACCATATATTTT,CASSLVEGTGNTIYF
TRBJ2-7,TRBV10-1,.,.,TGCGCCAGCAGTCCCAGGGCCGGCTCCTACGAGCAGTACTTC,CASSPRAGSYEQYF
TRBJ2-5,TRBV5-5,.,TRBD1,TGTACCAGCAGCTTGTCGGGACAGGGCGAGACCCAGTACTTC,CTSSLSGQGETQYF
TRBJ2-7,TRBV18,once,.,TGTGCCAGCTCACCCCTGAGCTCCTACGAGCAGTACTTC,CASSPLSSYEQYF
TRBJ2-1,TRBV7-9,.,.,TGTGCCAGCAGCTTGATCTCGGGCGGGACAGACAATGAGCAGTTCTTC,CASSLISGGTDNEQFF
TRBJ2-6,TRBV4-1,.,TRBD1,TGCGCCAGCAGCCCCCGGGACAGGGGGCCTGGGGCCAACGTCCTGACTTTC,CASSPRDRGPGANVLTF
TRBJ1-1,TRBV5-6,.,.,TGTGCCAGCAGCCCACGCAGGGGTACTGAAGCTTTCTTT,CASSPRRGTEAFF
TRBJ1-3,TRBV6-1,.,.,TGTGCCAGCAGTACCGACGGACGAGGAAACACCATATATTTT,CASSTDGRGNTIYF
TRBJ2-3,TRBV1,.,.,TGCACCAGCAGCCAAGATCCCCGATCATTTTCGACAGATACGCAGTATTTT,CTSSQDPRSFSTDTQYF
TRBJ1-2,TRBV28,.,.,TGTGCCAGCAGCCGTAAAGGGGCGAACTATGGCTACACCTTC,CASSRKGANYGYTF
TRBJ2-7,TRBV2,.,TRBD2,TGTGCCAGCAGAGATCTTCTAGCGGGACCTCCCTACGAGCAGTACTTC,CASRDLLAGPPYEQYF
TRBJ2-4,TRBV7-2,.,.,TGTGCCAGCAGCTCGCCCGCTCTAGCCAAAAACATTCAGTACTTC,CASSSPALAKNIQYF
TRBJ2-5,TRBV7-7,.,TRBD2,TGTGCTAGCAGCCCGACTAGCGGGAGAGTTCAGACCCAGTACTTC,CASSPTSGRVQTQYF
TRBJ2-3,TRBV29-1,.,.,TGCAGCGCCCTGACAGGAAGCACAGATACGCAGTATTTT,CSALTGSTDTQYF
TRBJ2-2,TRBV25-1,.,TRBD2,TGTGCCAGCACGTCGCGAGCGGGAGCCACCGGGGAGCTGTTTTTT,CASTSRAGATGELFF
TRBJ1-1,TRBV19,.,.,TGTGCCAGTAGTATAGGGGCCTCTCCGACTGAAGCTTTCTTT,CASSIGASPTEAFF
TRBJ2-6,TRBV6-1,.,.,TGTGCCAGCAGTGAAAGGGGGGGGACGGGGGCCAACGTCCTGACTTTC,CASSERGGTGANVLTF
TRBJ2-5,TRBV21-1,.,.,TGTGCCAGCAGGGGAAAAGAGACCCAGTACTTC,CASRGKETQYF
TRBJ1-1,TRBV30,.,TRBD1,TGTGCCTGGAGGTACAGGGGCCTTACGAACACTGAAGCTTTCTTT,CAWRYRGLTNTEAFF
TRBJ2-7,TRBV2,.,TRBD2,TGTGCCAGCAGGGTACTAGCGGGAGCGAACGAGCAGTACTTC,CASRVLAGANEQYF
TRBJ2-3,TRBV4-2,.,.,TGTGCCAGCAGCGAAGGAAGCACAGATACGCAGTATTTT,CASSEGSTDTQYF
TRBJ2-7,TRBV19,.,.,TGTGCCAGTAGTATAGCTACAGGGACTACCTACGAGCAGTACTTC,CASSIATGTTYEQYF
TRBJ1-2,TRBV5-8,.,.,TGTGCCAGCAGCTTGGCGGACACCCCACTCGTCTATGGCTACACCTTC,CASSLADTPLVYGYTF